The 13 T cell receptor beta chains below come from one sample, sequenced in a study of cytomegalovirus exposure and HLA in healthy donors. Sequencing used immunoSEQ multiplex PCR; TCRdb keeps in-frame clones, though not all of them. The sample comprises about 56,000 clones, approximately 90% of which are singletons, and 0.9% to 1.4% rests with the top ten. Sequencing used PBMCs. These receptors originate from a man aged 18 to 29 in good health and CMV-seronegative.

This clone has just one count. The chain is built from TRBV27 and TRBJ1-4; D possibly corresponds to TRBD1 (6 bases). This CDR3 is built from 19 residues. Per the germline V gene, CDR1 is MNHEY and CDR2 is SMNVEV (reference sequence). The DNA for the CDR3 is TGTCCCGCTACCAGGGACACCCTCCTCGGACCTTTAGGTAATGAAAAACTGTTTTTT. Protein: CPATRDTLLGPLGNEKLFF.

The CDR3 nucleotides are TGTGCCAGCACGGCGACTATAGGGTTAGAGACCCAGTACTTC. Translating it yields CASTATIGLETQYF. V is TRBV2 and J is TRBJ2-5, with D perhaps matching TRBD2 (5 bases). The CDR3 totals 14 residues. Per germline, CDR1 SNHLY and CDR2 FYNNEI. The V end lost 7 bases, the J end lost 4 bases, and 16 bases lay between the germline ends. Using reference TRBV2 and TRBJ2-5 for the parts outside the CDR3, the full variable domain is EPEVTQTPSHQVTQMGQEVILRCVPISNHLYFYWYRQILGQKVEFLVSFYNNEISEKSEIFDDQFSVERPDGSNFTLKIRSTKLEDSAMYFCASTATIGLETQYFGPGTRLLVL.

This clone was observed a single time. The chain employs TRBV7-2 and TRBJ2-5; a weak D match, TRBD2 (6 bases). Trimming cost V 2 bases and J 0 bases, with 7 bases left between them. This CDR3 comprises 14 residues. The germline V gene encodes CDR1 SGHTA and CDR2 FQGNSA. In DNA form, the CDR3 reads TGTGCCAGCAGCTTAACGGGAGACCAAGAGACCCAGTACTTC. Its protein is CASSLTGDQETQYF.

V and J are TRBV27 and TRBJ2-7; 11 bases match TRBD2. The CDR3 sequence is 16 residues long. Germline assignment: CDR1 MNHEY and CDR2 SMNVEV (reference sequence). Losses at the gene ends were 1 base for V and 1 base for J; bases not matched to a gene: 3. CDR3 nucleotide sequence: TGTGCCAGCAGTTTATTTTCTAGCGGGAGGTCCTACGAGCAGTACTTC. Encoded protein: CASSLFSSGRSYEQYF.

The rearrangement uses TRBV19 and TRBJ2-5; 8 bases agree with TRBD1. Germline assignment: CDR1 LNHDA and CDR2 SQIVND (reference sequence). CDR3 length equals 14 residues. With V trimmed by 5 bases and J by 7 bases, 9 bases remained unmatched. The CDR3 DNA follows: TGTGCCAGTAGTGGCCAGGGGGCGGGAACGACCCAGTACTTC. This gives the protein CASSGQGAGTTQYF.

The chain joins TRBV28 to TRBJ2-4; D not certain. Germline values: CDR1 MDHEN, CDR2 SYDVKM. This CDR3 has 14 residues. V was cut by 2 bases and J by 3 bases, with 8 bases left in between. The CDR3 coding sequence is TGTGCCAGCAGTTTAGGCAGTATCAAAAACATTCAGTACTTC. Its translation is CASSLGSIKNIQYF. Full variable domain (outside the CDR3, taken from reference TRBV28 and TRBJ2-4): DVKVTQSSRYLVKRTGEKVFLECVQDMDHENMFWYRQDPGLGLRLIYFSYDVKMKEKGDIPEGYSVSREKKERFSLILESASTNQTSMYLCASSLGSIKNIQYFGAGTRLSVL.

The rearrangement links TRBV27 to TRBJ1-1, with a tentative D call TRBD1 (6 bases). Germline assignment: CDR1 MNHEY and CDR2 SMNVEV (reference sequence). The ends were cut back, 3 bases at V and 5 bases at J, with 10 bases in the middle. The CDR3 totals 13 residues. The CDR3 spells CASSLTGETEAFF. The DNA of the CDR3 is TGTGCCAGCAGTTTGACAGGTGAGACTGAAGCTTTCTTT.

The chain has TRBV21-1 and TRBJ2-1; the table's D call, TRBD1, was not checked against the DNA. TRBV21-1 is a pseudogene locus. The CDR3 sequence is 14 residues long. CDR3 amino acids: CASSGRRNYNEQFF. The CDR3 coding sequence is TGTGCCAGCTCAGGGCGGAGAAACTACAATGAGCAGTTCTTC.

The chain uses TRBV2 and TRBJ2-6; D ambiguous. V lost 3 bases, J lost 2 bases, and 14 bases lay in between. This CDR3 spans 17 amino acids. Looked up from germline, CDR1 is SNHLY and CDR2 is FYNNEI. CDR3 nucleotide sequence: TGTGCCAGCAGTGAGATGCACCCCCAGGCTGGGGCCAACGTCCTGACTTTC. Translation: CASSEMHPQAGANVLTF. Full variable domain (remainder filled in from reference TRBV2 and TRBJ2-6): EPEVTQTPSHQVTQMGQEVILRCVPISNHLYFYWYRQILGQKVEFLVSFYNNEISEKSEIFDDQFSVERPDGSNFTLKIRSTKLEDSAMYFCASSEMHPQAGANVLTFGAGSRLTVL.

Of note for this clone: A read error is likely, as this CDR3 ends without the conserved phenylalanine or tryptophan. It is unclear where the CDR3 begins or ends on the DNA, so no DNA is shown, and the CDR3 is as TCRdb lists it. The V and J genes are TRBV7-9 and TRBJ2-6; TRBD2 is the table's D call and was not checked against the DNA. CDR1 and CDR2 (germline): SEHNR, FQNEAQ (reference sequence). The length of the CDR3 is 8 amino acids, counting both ends. The CDR3 spells CASTPIPL.

The V and J genes are TRBV28 and TRBJ2-1; TRBD1 aligns across 10 bases. Looked up from germline, CDR1 is MDHEN and CDR2 is SYDVKM. With 7 bases clipped from V and 8 bases from J, the junction kept 5 bases outside the gene matches. CDR3 length equals 13 residues. CDR3 amino acids: CASTTDRGYEQFF. In nucleotides, the CDR3 is TGTGCCAGCACCACGGACAGGGGGTATGAGCAGTTCTTC.

The chain employs TRBV10-3 and TRBJ2-3, with D possibly matching TRBD2 (5 bases). Deletions cut 6 bases from V and 0 bases from J, with 10 bases between. This CDR3 has 14 residues. Germline V gene sequence: CDR1 ENHRY, CDR2 SYGVKD. The CDR3 is CAIREGASTDTQYF. The CDR3, as DNA: TGTGCCATCAGAGAGGGAGCTAGCACAGATACGCAGTATTTT.

This clone was seen just once. The V call is TRBV5-1, the J call TRBJ2-7; D gene ambiguous. Looked up from germline, CDR1 is SGHRS and CDR2 is YFSETQ. The V end lost 0 bases, the J end lost 3 bases, and 4 bases lay between the germline ends. The CDR3 extends over 12 amino acids. Here the CDR3 reads CASSLGYYEQYF. As DNA, the CDR3 is TGCGCCAGCAGCTTGGGTTACTACGAGCAGTACTTC.